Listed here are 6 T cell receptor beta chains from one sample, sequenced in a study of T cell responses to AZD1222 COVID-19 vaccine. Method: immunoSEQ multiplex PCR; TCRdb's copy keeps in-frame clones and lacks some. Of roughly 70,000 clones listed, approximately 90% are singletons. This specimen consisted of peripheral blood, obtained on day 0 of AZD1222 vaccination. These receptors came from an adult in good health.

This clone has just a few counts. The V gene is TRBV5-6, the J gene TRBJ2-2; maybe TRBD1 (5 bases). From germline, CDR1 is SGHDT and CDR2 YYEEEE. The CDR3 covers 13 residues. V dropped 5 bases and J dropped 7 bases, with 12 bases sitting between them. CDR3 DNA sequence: TGTGCCAGCAGTTCCGGACACCGCGGGGAGCTGTTTTTT. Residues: CASSSGHRGELFF.

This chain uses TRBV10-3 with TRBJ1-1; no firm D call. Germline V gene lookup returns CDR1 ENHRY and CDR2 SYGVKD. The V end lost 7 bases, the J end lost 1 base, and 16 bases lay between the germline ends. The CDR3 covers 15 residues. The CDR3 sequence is CAIKPRGNGNTEAFF. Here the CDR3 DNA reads TGTGCCATCAAACCCCGAGGTAATGGGAACACTGAAGCTTTCTTT.

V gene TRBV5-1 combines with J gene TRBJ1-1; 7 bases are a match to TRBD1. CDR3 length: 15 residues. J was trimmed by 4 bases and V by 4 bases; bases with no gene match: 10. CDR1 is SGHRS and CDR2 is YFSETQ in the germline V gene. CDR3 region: CASSLGDRGATEAFF. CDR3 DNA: TGCGCCAGCAGCCTGGGGGACAGAGGGGCCACTGAAGCTTTCTTT.

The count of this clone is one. The CDR3 DNA reads TGTGCCAGCAGCCTAGGACAGGGGGCGTGGGATGAGCAGTTCTTC. Encoded protein: CASSLGQGAWDEQFF. The chain joins TRBV27 to TRBJ2-1, with 11 nucleotides matching TRBD1. V shed 6 bases and J 8 bases; nucleotides not matched to a gene: 9. Per the germline V gene, CDR1 is MNHEY and CDR2 is SMNVEV (reference sequence). The length of the CDR3 is 15 residues.

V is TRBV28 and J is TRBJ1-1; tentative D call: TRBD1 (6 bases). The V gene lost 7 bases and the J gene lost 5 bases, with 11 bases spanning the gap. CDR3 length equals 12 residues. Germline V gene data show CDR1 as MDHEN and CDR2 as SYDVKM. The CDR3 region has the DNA TGTGCCAGCACCAACAGGGTAACTGAAGCTTTCTTT. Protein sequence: CASTNRVTEAFF.

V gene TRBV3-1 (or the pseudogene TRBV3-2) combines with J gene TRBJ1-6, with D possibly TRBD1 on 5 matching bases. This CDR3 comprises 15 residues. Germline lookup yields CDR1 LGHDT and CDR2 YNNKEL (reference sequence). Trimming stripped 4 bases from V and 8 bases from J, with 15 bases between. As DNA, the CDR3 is TGTGCCAGCAGCCCCTTAGGAGGGGAGGATTCACCCCTCCACTTT. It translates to CASSPLGGEDSPLHF.